The clone carrying this TCR beta chain occurred many times. This sample was taken from a study of blood T cell repertoires in COVID-19. Repertoires were generated with immunoSEQ multiplex PCR, while TCRdb's copy carries only in-frame clones and drops some. The sample carries roughly 220,000 clones, about 86% recorded once. The germline V gene has CDR1 MRHNA and CDR2 SNTAGT. The CDR3 has 12 amino acids. The J segment lost 11 bases and the V segment lost 6 bases, leaving 7 bases of the junction unmatched. Sequencing used peripheral blood. This chain uses TRBV6-4 with TRBJ1-1; 9 nucleotides match TRBD1. This clonotype originated in a woman in her fifties or sixties with COVID-19, enrolled during active disease. CDR3 amino acids: CASSPGQGCAFF. CDR3 DNA sequence: TGTGCCAGCAGCCCTGGACAGGGGTGCGCTTTCTTT.